Presented here are 27 T cell receptor beta chains from one specimen sequenced in a study of cytomegalovirus exposure and HLA in healthy donors. 13 Jbeta primers and 60 Vbeta primers were used for the PCR. Clones were read by immunoSEQ multiplex PCR, and TCRdb kept only the in-frame ones, dropping some. The repertoire holds fewer than 90,000 clones, over 60% seen once, with nearly 6% in the top ten. Sequencing was done on a sample of PBMCs. The receptor source for this set is a female donor in good health and CMV-seronegative.

The chain carries TRBV6-5 and TRBJ1-1; no firm D call. The CDR3 spans 13 residues. The V gene's germline CDR1 is MNHEY and CDR2 SVGAGI. Trimming cost V 0 bases and J 2 bases, with 4 bases left between them. The CDR3 region is CASSYSLNTEAFF. CDR3 in DNA: TGTGCCAGCAGTTACTCTCTAAACACTGAAGCTTTCTTT.

This clone was counted a few times. This chain uses TRBV5-1 with TRBJ1-1; no reliable D call. The germline gives CDR1 SGHRS, CDR2 YFSETQ. This CDR3 contains 14 residues. V was pared by 0 bases and J by 1 base, with 7 bases between. The CDR3 DNA is TGCGCCAGCAGCTTGGGAACAGAGAACACTGAAGCTTTCTTT. Protein sequence: CASSLGTENTEAFF.

V gene TRBV9 combines with J gene TRBJ2-3; TRBD1 matches at 10 bases. Unmatched junction bases numbered 2, after V lost 2 bases and J lost 5 bases. This CDR3 spans 14 amino acids. The germline V gene has CDR1 SGDLS and CDR2 YYNGEE. The CDR3 DNA reads TGTGCCAGCAGCGTCGGACAGGGGGGAGATACGCAGTATTTT. Residues: CASSVGQGGDTQYF.

The V gene is TRBV6-5, the J gene TRBJ1-5, with TRBD1 matching over 7 bases. This CDR3 is 15 amino acids long. Trimming at V came to 6 bases and at J to 0 bases, leaving 5 bases not matched to a gene. Germline V lookup: CDR1 MNHEY, CDR2 SVGAGI. The CDR3 sequence: CASRQGPLSNQPQHF. In nucleotides, the CDR3 is TGTGCCAGCAGACAGGGGCCCCTTAGCAATCAGCCCCAGCATTTT.

The V and J genes are TRBV4-1 and TRBJ1-1, with 9 bases lining up with TRBD1. CDR3 length equals 17 residues. With 3 bases clipped from V and 1 base from J, the junction kept 9 bases outside the gene matches. Germline V gives CDR1 MGHRA, CDR2 YSYEKL. CDR3 sequence (DNA): TGCGCCAGCAGCCAGGACAGGGGTCGGAAAACGAACACTGAAGCTTTCTTT. Protein: CASSQDRGRKTNTEAFF.

The CDR3 DNA follows: TGTGCCAGCAGTGGGGGGTCAGACCTGCCCTACAATGAGCAGTTCTTC. Residues: CASSGGSDLPYNEQFF. This chain joins TRBV6-6 and TRBJ2-1; the D gene is possibly TRBD2 (6 bases). Per germline, CDR1 MNHNY and CDR2 SVGAGI (reference sequence). V shed 5 bases and J shed 2 bases, with 16 bases lying between them. The CDR3 sequence is 16 residues long.

In its sample, this clone was seen a few times. The V gene is TRBV4-1, the J gene TRBJ1-2; the D is unclear. This CDR3 is built from 17 residues. Germline CDR1 MGHRA, CDR2 YSYEKL. The ends were cut back, 5 bases at V and 0 bases at J, with 19 bases in the middle. CDR3 coding DNA: TGCGCCAGCAGCGAATCCTCCTTTGTCAGGACTAACTATGGCTACACCTTC. It yields the protein CASSESSFVRTNYGYTF.

This chain links TRBV28 with TRBJ2-2; 11 nucleotides agree with TRBD2. Germline V gene lookup returns CDR1 MDHEN and CDR2 SYDVKM. This CDR3 region has 17 residues. The junction had 8 bases not matched to a gene; V was cut back by 4 bases and J by 4 bases. The CDR3 is CASSYTGLAAGTGELFF. The CDR3 DNA is TGTGCCAGCAGTTATACGGGACTAGCGGCCGGCACCGGGGAGCTGTTTTTT. Drawing the rest from reference TRBV28 and TRBJ2-2, the complete variable domain is DVKVTQSSRYLVKRTGEKVFLECVQDMDHENMFWYRQDPGLGLRLIYFSYDVKMKEKGDIPEGYSVSREKKERFSLILESASTNQTSMYLCASSYTGLAAGTGELFFGEGSRLTVL.

This clone was seen a handful of times. This chain joins TRBV7-8 and TRBJ1-5, with D possibly being TRBD1 (5 bases). Germline CDR1 reads SGHVS; CDR2 reads FQNEAQ. This CDR3 contains 14 residues. Trimming cost V 5 bases and J 3 bases, with 11 bases left between them. The CDR3 sequence: CASSLKGYNQPQHF. In DNA, the CDR3 is TGTGCCAGCAGCCTCAAGGGGTACAATCAGCCCCAGCATTTT.

The CDR3 protein is CASSLAAVNQETQYF. In DNA form, the CDR3 reads TGTGCCAGCAGCTTAGCGGCAGTCAATCAAGAGACCCAGTACTTC. The chain carries TRBV7-2 and TRBJ2-5; D uncertain. CDR3 length: 15 amino acids. Deletions cut 0 bases from V and 2 bases from J, with 10 bases between. Per the germline V gene, CDR1 is SGHTA and CDR2 is FQGNSA.

This clone was counted a few times. The chain has TRBV2 and TRBJ1-1; unclear D gene. Germline CDR1 is SNHLY and CDR2 is FYNNEI. The CDR3 extends over 11 amino acids. V was pared by 6 bases and J by 5 bases, with 7 bases between. In nucleotides, the CDR3 is TGTGCCAGCAGCCAATTGACTGAAGCTTTCTTT. This encodes CASSQLTEAFF.

In its sample, this clone was seen once. In DNA form, the CDR3 reads TGTGCCAGCAGCCCTAGGTGGCTCACCGGGGAGCTGTTTTTT. Translating it yields CASSPRWLTGELFF. The chain carries TRBV14 and TRBJ2-2; D not resolved. The CDR3 is made up of 14 amino acids. V lost 4 bases, J lost 4 bases, and 10 bases lay in between. Germline V gives CDR1 SGHDN, CDR2 FVKESK.

V and J are TRBV10-3 and TRBJ2-1; the D gene is possibly TRBD1 (6 bases). CDR1 ENHRY and CDR2 SYGVKD come from the germline V gene. CDR3 length equals 13 residues. The V end was cut by 10 bases, the J end by 7 bases, with 17 bases between. CDR3 in amino acids: CATRGLGRNEQFF. Here the CDR3 DNA reads TGTGCCACTAGGGGGTTGGGTAGGAATGAGCAGTTCTTC.

The DNA for the CDR3 is TGTGCCAGCAGCCCGGGCCGGCGGGAGGGGGACAATGAGCAGTTCTTC. Translated: CASSPGRREGDNEQFF. This rearrangement joins TRBV5-4 to TRBJ2-1, with 9 bases matching TRBD2. CDR1 and CDR2 (germline): SGHNT, YYREEE (reference sequence). J gave up 5 bases and V 4 bases, and 10 bases lay outside the gene matches. This CDR3 has 16 amino acids.

V gene TRBV13 combines with J gene TRBJ2-7, with TRBD2 matching 13 bases. CDR1 is PRHDT, CDR2 FYEKMQ, per germline (reference sequence). Trimming at V came to 4 bases and at J to 3 bases, leaving 6 bases not matched to a gene. The CDR3 runs to 16 residues. The CDR3 nucleotides read TGTGCCAGCAGCTCCCGGACTAGCGGGAGTGTCTACGAGCAGTACTTC. Translating gives CASSSRTSGSVYEQYF.

V is TRBV6-5 and J is TRBJ1-5; D might be TRBD1 (5 bases). This CDR3 spans 14 amino acids. V lost 6 bases to trimming and J lost 4 bases, with 13 bases between them. Germline CDR1 reads MNHEY; CDR2 reads SVGAGI. The CDR3 sequence: CASSSQRGNQPQHF. In nucleotides, the CDR3 is TGTGCCAGCAGCTCCCAACGGGGGAATCAGCCCCAGCATTTT.

The rearrangement links TRBV5-1 to TRBJ2-6, with TRBD1 as a possible D gene (5 bases). Per the germline V gene, CDR1 is SGHRS and CDR2 is YFSETQ. This CDR3 spans 15 amino acids. V was pared by 7 bases and J by 0 bases, with 11 bases between. The CDR3 DNA reads as TGCGCCAGCGCCCCGACAGACTCTGGGGCCAACGTCCTGACTTTC. It translates to CASAPTDSGANVLTF.

The V and J genes are TRBV19 and TRBJ1-2; possible D gene TRBD1, 6 bases. Germline CDR1 and CDR2: LNHDA and SQIVND (reference sequence). CDR3 length equals 14 residues. Trimming shortened V by 4 bases and J by 1 base, and 10 bases separated the two germline ends. The CDR3 region is CASSRDTNNYGYTF. In DNA form, the CDR3 reads TGTGCCAGTAGTAGGGACACCAATAACTATGGCTACACCTTC.

This chain uses TRBV6-1 with TRBJ1-3, with 8 bases lining up with TRBD1. Germline CDR1 and CDR2: MNHNS and SASEGT. The CDR3 runs to 14 residues. The V gene end was trimmed by 10 bases and the J gene end by 0 bases; junction bases not matched to a gene: 5. The DNA of the CDR3 is TGTGCCACCAGGACAGGGTTCTCTGGAAACACCATATATTTT. This codes for CATRTGFSGNTIYF.

CDR3 bases: TGTGCCAGCGCGCAAAGGGGGTACCAACCCTACAATGAGCAGTTCTTC. This gives the protein CASAQRGYQPYNEQFF. The J gene is TRBJ2-1, the V gene TRBV27; D is possibly TRBD1 (6 bases). The CDR3 sequence is 16 residues long. V shed 8 bases and J shed 2 bases, with 19 bases lying between them. The V gene's germline CDR1 is MNHEY and CDR2 SMNVEV (reference sequence).

The chain combines TRBV21-1 with TRBJ1-1; the DNA was not used to check the table's D call, TRBD1. TRBV21-1 counts as a pseudogene. The CDR3 totals 15 residues. CDR3 sequence (DNA): TGTGCCAGCAGCAAAGCGAGACAGGGGAACACTGAAGCTTTCTTT. As protein: CASSKARQGNTEAFF.

The CDR3 coding sequence is TGTGCCAGCAGCCCCCGTGAGACTGGGGCCAACGTCCTGACTTTC. This translates into CASSPRETGANVLTF. This rearrangement joins TRBV5-5 to TRBJ2-6, with D unclear. The CDR3 runs 15 residues. Germline CDR1 reads SGHKS; CDR2 reads YYEKEE (reference sequence). The germline V and J ends were trimmed by 4 bases and 2 bases, with 10 bases remaining between them.

The chain employs TRBV4-2 and TRBJ2-1; TRBD2 agrees at 11 bases. Germline CDR1 LGHNA, CDR2 YNFKEQ. The CDR3 loop spans 15 amino acids. After removal of 0 bases from V and 8 bases from J, the junction contained 3 bases not matched to a gene. CDR3 sequence reads: CASSQELAGADEQFF. The CDR3 coding sequence is TGTGCCAGCAGCCAAGAACTAGCGGGAGCGGATGAGCAGTTCTTC.

The rearrangement links TRBV5-6 to TRBJ2-5, with 15 nucleotides matching TRBD2. V lost 0 bases to trimming and J lost 4 bases; unmatched junction nucleotides: 4. Germline CDR1 SGHDT, CDR2 YYEEEE. The CDR3 covers 17 residues. CDR3 in DNA: TGTGCCAGCAGCTTGGAACGGGGACTAGCGGGGGGAGAGACCCAGTACTTC. The encoded protein is CASSLERGLAGGETQYF.

In this sample, this clone turned up once. V usage is TRBV4-1 and J usage is TRBJ2-1; D is unclear. V was shortened by 0 bases and J by 5 bases, with 5 bases between the two germline ends. Germline CDR1 and CDR2: MGHRA and YSYEKL. The CDR3 loop spans 13 amino acids. This CDR3 is CASSQDGDNEQFF. Here the CDR3 DNA reads TGCGCCAGCAGCCAAGACGGAGACAATGAGCAGTTCTTC.

This chain joins TRBV4-2 and TRBJ2-7, with 7 bases that match TRBD2. Germline V gives CDR1 LGHNA, CDR2 YNFKEQ. With V trimmed by 4 bases and J by 4 bases, 7 bases remained unmatched. The CDR3 runs 14 residues. CDR3 sequence: CASSPQARGYEQYF. In DNA form, the CDR3 reads TGTGCCAGCAGCCCCCAAGCGCGGGGGTACGAGCAGTACTTC.

This clone was observed a handful of times. The J gene is TRBJ1-2, the V gene TRBV6-5; D perhaps matches TRBD1 (5 bases). CDR1 and CDR2 (germline): MNHEY, SVGAGI. The CDR3 totals 14 residues. V was shortened by 0 bases and J by 4 bases, with 9 bases between the two germline ends. The CDR3 loop reads CASSYSKQVYGYTF. CDR3 coding DNA: TGTGCCAGCAGTTACTCGAAACAGGTCTATGGCTACACCTTC.